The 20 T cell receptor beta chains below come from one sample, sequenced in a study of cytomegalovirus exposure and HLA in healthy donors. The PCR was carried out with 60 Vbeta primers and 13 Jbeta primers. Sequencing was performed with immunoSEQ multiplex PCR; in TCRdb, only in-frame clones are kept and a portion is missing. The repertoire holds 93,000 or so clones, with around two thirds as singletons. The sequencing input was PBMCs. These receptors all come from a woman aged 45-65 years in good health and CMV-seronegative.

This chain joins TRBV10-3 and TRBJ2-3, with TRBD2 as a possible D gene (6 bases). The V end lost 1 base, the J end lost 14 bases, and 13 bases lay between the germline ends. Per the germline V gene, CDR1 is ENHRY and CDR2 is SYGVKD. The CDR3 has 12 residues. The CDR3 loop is CAISEWVASAYF. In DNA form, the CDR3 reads TGTGCCATCAGTGAGTGGGTTGCTAGCGCGTATTTT.

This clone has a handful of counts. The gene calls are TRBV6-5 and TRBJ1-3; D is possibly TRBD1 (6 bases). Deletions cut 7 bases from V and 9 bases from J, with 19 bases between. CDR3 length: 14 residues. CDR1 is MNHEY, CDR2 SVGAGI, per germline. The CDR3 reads CASTPNTGSTTIYF. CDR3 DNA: TGTGCCAGCACCCCAAACACAGGGAGCACCACCATATATTTT.

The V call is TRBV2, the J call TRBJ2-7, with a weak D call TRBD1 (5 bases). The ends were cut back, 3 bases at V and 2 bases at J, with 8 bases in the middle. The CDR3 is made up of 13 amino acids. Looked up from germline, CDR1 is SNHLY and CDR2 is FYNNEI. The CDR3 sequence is CASSDSDTYEQYF. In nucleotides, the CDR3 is TGTGCCAGCAGTGACTCGGACACCTACGAGCAGTACTTC. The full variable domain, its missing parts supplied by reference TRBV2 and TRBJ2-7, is EPEVTQTPSHQVTQMGQEVILRCVPISNHLYFYWYRQILGQKVEFLVSFYNNEISEKSEIFDDQFSVERPDGSNFTLKIRSTKLEDSAMYFCASSDSDTYEQYFGPGTRLTVT.

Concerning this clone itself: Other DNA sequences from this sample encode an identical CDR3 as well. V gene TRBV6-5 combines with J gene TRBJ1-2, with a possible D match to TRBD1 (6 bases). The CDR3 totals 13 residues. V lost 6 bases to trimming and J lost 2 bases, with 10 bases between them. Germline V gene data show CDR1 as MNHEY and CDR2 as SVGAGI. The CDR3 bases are TGTGCCAGCAGGGCAACAGGGAACTATGGCTACACCTTC. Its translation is CASRATGNYGYTF.

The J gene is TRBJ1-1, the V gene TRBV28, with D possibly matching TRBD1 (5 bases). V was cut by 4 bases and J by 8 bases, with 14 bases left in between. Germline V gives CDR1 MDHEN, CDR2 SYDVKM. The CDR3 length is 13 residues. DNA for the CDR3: TGTGCCAGCAGTTCTACCAGGGATTCGGAAGCTTTCTTT. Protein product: CASSSTRDSEAFF. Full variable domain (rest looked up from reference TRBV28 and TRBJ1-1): DVKVTQSSRYLVKRTGEKVFLECVQDMDHENMFWYRQDPGLGLRLIYFSYDVKMKEKGDIPEGYSVSREKKERFSLILESASTNQTSMYLCASSSTRDSEAFFGQGTRLTVV.

For the CDR3, the DNA is TGTGCCAGCAACCTCCCGAGGGCGTACAATGAGCAGTTCTTC. Translated, it gives CASNLPRAYNEQFF. The V call is TRBV27, the J call TRBJ2-1, with D possibly being TRBD2 (5 bases). The CDR3 covers 14 residues. V was cut by 7 bases and J by 4 bases, with 14 bases left in between. Germline lookup yields CDR1 MNHEY and CDR2 SMNVEV (reference sequence).

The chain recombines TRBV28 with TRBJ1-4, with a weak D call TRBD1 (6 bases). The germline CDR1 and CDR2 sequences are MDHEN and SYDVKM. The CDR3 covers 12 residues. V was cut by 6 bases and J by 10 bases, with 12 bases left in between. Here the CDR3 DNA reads TGTGCCAGCAGGATACAGGGATTAAAACTGTTTTTT. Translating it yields CASRIQGLKLFF. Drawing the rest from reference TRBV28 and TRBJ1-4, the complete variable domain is DVKVTQSSRYLVKRTGEKVFLECVQDMDHENMFWYRQDPGLGLRLIYFSYDVKMKEKGDIPEGYSVSREKKERFSLILESASTNQTSMYLCASRIQGLKLFFGSGTQLSVL.

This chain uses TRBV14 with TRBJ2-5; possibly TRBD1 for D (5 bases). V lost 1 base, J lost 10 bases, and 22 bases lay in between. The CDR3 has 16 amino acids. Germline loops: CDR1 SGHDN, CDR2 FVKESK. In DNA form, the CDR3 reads TGTGCCAGCAGCCAAGGAATGGGGCTAACGTCAAGTCTCCAGTACTTC. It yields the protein CASSQGMGLTSSLQYF.

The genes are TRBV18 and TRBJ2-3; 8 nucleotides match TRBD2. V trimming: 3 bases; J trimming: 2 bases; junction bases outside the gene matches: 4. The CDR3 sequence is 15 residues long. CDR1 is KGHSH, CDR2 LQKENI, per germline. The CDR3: CASSPGLGLTDTQYF. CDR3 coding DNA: TGTGCCAGCTCACCGGGACTAGGACTCACAGATACGCAGTATTTT.

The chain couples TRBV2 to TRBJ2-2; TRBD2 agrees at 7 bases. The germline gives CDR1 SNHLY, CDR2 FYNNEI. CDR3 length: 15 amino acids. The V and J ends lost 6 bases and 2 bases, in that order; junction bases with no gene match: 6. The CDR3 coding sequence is TGTGCCAGCAGCGAGGGGACTACTAACACCGGGGAGCTGTTTTTT. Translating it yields CASSEGTTNTGELFF.

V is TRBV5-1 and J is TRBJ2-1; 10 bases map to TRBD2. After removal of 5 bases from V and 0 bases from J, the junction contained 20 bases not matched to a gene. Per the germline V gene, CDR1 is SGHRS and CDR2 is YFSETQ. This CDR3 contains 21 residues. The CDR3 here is CASSPPRTSGPRRSSYNEQFF. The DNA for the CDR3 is TGCGCCAGCAGTCCCCCAAGGACTAGCGGTCCTCGACGGAGCTCCTACAATGAGCAGTTCTTC. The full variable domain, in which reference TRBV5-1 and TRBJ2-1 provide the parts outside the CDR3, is KAGVTQTPRYLIKTRGQQVTLSCSPISGHRSVSWYQQTPGQGLQFLFEYFSETQRNKGNFPGRFSGRQFSNSRSEMNVSTLELGDSALYLCASSPPRTSGPRRSSYNEQFFGPGTRLTVL.

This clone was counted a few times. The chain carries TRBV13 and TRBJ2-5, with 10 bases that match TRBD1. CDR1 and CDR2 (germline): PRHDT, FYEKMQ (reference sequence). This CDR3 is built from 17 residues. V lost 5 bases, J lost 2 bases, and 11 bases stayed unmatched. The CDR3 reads CASSPTGGPDPQETQYF. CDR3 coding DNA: TGTGCCAGCAGCCCGACAGGGGGCCCCGACCCGCAAGAGACCCAGTACTTC. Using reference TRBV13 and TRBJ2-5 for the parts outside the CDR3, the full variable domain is AAGVIQSPRHLIKEKRETATLKCYPIPRHDTVYWYQQGPGQDPQFLISFYEKMQSDKGSIPDRFSAQQFSDYHSELNMSSLELGDSALYFCASSPTGGPDPQETQYFGPGTRLLVL.

CDR3 nucleotide sequence: TGTGCCGGGGGGGCAGGGAGCTCCTACGAGCAGTACTTC. Translating gives CAGGAGSSYEQYF. The rearrangement uses TRBV7-9 and TRBJ2-7, with a tentative D call TRBD2 (7 bases). CDR3 size: 13 residues. V gave up 11 bases and J gave up 0 bases, with 14 bases separating them. Looked up from germline, CDR1 is SEHNR and CDR2 is FQNEAQ (reference sequence). Full variable domain (outside the CDR3, taken from reference TRBV7-9 and TRBJ2-7): DTGVSQNPRHKITKRGQNVTFRCDPISEHNRLYWYRQTLGQGPEFLTYFQNEAQLEKSRLLSDRFSAERPKGSFSTLEIQRTEQGDSAMYLCAGGAGSSYEQYFGPGTRLTVT.

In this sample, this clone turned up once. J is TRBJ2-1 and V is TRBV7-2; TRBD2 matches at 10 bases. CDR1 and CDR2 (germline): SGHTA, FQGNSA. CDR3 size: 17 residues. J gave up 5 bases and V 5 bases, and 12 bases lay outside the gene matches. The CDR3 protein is CASSDYQLAGGHNEQFF. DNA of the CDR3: TGTGCCAGCAGCGACTATCAATTAGCGGGGGGACACAATGAGCAGTTCTTC.

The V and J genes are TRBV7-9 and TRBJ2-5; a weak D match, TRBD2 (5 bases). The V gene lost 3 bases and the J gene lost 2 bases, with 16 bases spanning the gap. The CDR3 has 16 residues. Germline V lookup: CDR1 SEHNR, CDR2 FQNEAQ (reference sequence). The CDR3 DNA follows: TGTGCCAGCAGCTTGACTCGGTTTGGCGGGCAAGAGACCCAGTACTTC. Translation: CASSLTRFGGQETQYF.

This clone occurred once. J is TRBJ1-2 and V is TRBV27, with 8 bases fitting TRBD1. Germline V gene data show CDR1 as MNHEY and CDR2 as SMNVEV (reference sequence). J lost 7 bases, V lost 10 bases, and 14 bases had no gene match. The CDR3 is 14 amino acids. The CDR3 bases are TGTGCCACCACCTCCGGACAGGGATCGGCTGGCTACACCTTC. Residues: CATTSGQGSAGYTF.

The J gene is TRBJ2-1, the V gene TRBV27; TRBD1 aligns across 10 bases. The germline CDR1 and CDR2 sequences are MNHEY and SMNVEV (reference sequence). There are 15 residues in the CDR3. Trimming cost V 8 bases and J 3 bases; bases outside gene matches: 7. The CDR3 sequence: CASLTGTGVYNEQFF. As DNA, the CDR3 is TGTGCCAGCCTAACGGGGACAGGGGTCTACAATGAGCAGTTCTTC.

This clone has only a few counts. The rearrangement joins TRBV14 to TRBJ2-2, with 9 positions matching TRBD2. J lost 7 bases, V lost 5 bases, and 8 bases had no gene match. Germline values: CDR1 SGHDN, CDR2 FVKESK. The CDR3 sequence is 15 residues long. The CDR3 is CASSNSGGGIGELFF. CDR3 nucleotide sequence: TGTGCCAGCAGCAATAGCGGGGGCGGAATCGGGGAGCTGTTTTTT.

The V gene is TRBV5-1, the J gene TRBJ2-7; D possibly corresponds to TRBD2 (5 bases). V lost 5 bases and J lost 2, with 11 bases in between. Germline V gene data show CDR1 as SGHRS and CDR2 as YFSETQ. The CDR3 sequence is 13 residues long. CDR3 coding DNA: TGCGCCAGCAGTTATAGCGTCACCTACGAGCAGTACTTC. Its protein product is CASSYSVTYEQYF.

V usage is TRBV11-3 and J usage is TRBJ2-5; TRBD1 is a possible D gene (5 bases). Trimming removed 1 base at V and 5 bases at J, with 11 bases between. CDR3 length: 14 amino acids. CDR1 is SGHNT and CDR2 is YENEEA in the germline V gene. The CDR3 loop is CASSLARDWETQYF. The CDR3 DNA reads TGTGCCAGCAGCTTAGCCAGGGATTGGGAGACCCAGTACTTC.